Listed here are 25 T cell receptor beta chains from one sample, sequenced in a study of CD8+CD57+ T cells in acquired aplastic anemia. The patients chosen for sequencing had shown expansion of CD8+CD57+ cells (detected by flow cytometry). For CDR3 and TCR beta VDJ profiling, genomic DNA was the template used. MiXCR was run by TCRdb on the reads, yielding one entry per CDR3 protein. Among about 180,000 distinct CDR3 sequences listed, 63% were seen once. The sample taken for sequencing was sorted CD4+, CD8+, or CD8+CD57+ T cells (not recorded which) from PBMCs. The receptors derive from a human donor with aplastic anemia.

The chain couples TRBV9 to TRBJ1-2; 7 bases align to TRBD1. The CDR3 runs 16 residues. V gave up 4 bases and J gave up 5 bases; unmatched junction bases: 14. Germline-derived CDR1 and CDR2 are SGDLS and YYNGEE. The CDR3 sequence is CASSSDPGQRSYGYTF. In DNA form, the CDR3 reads TGTGCCAGCAGCTCCGACCCGGGACAGCGCTCGTATGGCTACACCTTC.

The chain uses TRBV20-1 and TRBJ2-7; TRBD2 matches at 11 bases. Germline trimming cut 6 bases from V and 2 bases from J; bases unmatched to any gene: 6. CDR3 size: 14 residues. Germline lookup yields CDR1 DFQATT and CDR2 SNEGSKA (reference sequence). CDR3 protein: CSALPSGRPYEQYF. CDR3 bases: TGCAGTGCCCTTCCTAGCGGGAGGCCCTACGAGCAGTACTTC.

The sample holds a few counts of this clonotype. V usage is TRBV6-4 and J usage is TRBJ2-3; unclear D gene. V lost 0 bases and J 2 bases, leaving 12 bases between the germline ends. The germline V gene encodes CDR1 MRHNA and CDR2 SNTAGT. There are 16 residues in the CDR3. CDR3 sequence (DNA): TGTGCCAGCAGTGACTCTGTGGGATCATCCACAGATACGCAGTATTTT. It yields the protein CASSDSVGSSTDTQYF.

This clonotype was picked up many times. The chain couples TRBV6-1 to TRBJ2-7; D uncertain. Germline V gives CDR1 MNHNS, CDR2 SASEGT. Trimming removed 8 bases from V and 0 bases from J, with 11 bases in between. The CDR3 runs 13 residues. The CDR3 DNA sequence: TGTGCCAGCTGCTTGGATCCCTCCTACGAGCAGTACTTC. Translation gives CASCLDPSYEQYF.

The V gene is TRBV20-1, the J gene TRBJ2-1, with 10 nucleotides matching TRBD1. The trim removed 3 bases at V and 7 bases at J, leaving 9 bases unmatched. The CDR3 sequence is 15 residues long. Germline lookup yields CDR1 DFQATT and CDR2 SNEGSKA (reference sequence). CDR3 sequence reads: CSARDYRDRGNEQFF. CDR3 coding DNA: TGCAGTGCTAGGGATTACCGGGACAGGGGAAATGAGCAGTTCTTC.

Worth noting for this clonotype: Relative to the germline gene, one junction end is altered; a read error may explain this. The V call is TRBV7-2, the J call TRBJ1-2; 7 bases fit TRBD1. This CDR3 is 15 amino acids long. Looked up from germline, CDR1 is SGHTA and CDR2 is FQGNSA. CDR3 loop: CASSQDRGGVYGYTF. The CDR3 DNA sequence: TGCGCCAGCAGCCAAGATCGAGGGGGCGTCTATGGCTACACCTTC.

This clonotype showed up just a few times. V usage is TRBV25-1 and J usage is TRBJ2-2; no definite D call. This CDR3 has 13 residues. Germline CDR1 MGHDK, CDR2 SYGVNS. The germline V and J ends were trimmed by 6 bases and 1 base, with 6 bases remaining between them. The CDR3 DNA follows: TGTGCCAGCAGCGATTTGAACACCGGGGAGCTGTTTTTT. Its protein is CASSDLNTGELFF.

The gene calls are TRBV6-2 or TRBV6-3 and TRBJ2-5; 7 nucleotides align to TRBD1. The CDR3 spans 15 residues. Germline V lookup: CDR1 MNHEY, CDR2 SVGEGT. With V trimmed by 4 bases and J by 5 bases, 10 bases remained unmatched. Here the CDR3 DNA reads TGTGCCAGCAGTTTCCTCAGGGGGACCATGGAGACCCAGTACTTC. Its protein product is CASSFLRGTMETQYF.

For the CDR3, the DNA is TGCAGCGTGTACATGAACACTGAAGCTTTCTTT. Translating it yields CSVYMNTEAFF. V usage is TRBV29-1 and J usage is TRBJ1-1; D is unresolved. The CDR3 sequence is 11 residues long. V lost 6 bases to trimming and J lost 0 bases, with 5 bases between them. CDR1 SQVTM and CDR2 ANQGSEA come from the germline V gene.

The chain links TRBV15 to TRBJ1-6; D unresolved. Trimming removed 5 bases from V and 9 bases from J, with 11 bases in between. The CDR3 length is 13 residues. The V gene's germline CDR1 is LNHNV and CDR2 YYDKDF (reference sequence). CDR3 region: CATSRGLSSPLHF. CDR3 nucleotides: TGTGCCACCAGCCGAGGGTTAAGTTCACCCCTCCACTTT.

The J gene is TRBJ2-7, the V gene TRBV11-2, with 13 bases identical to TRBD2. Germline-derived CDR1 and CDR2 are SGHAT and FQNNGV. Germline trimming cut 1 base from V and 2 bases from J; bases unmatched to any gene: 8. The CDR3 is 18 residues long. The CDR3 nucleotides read TGTGCCAGCAGCTTAGTCAGGAAAGGGACTAGCGGGGCCTACGAGCAGTACTTC. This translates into CASSLVRKGTSGAYEQYF.

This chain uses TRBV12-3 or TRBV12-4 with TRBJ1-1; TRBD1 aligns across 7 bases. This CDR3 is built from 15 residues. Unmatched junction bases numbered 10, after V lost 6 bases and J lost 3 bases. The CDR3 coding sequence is TGTGCCAGCAGACCACAGGGGACGGGAGACACTGAAGCTTTCTTT. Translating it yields CASRPQGTGDTEAFF.

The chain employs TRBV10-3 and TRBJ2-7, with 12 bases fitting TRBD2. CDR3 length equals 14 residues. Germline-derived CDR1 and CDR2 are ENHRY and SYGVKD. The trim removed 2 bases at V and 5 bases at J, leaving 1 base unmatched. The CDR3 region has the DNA TGTGCCATCAGTGAGAGGACTAGCGGGAACGAGCAGTACTTC. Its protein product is CAISERTSGNEQYF.

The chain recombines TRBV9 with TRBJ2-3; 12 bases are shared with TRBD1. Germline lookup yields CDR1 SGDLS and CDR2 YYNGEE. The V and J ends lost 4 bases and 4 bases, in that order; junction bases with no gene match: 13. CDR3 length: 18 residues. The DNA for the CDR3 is TGTGCCAGCAGCCGAAGTTCCGGGGGGACAGGGGGCCCAGATACGCAGTATTTT. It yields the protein CASSRSSGGTGGPDTQYF. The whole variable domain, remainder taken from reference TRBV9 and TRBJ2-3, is DSGVTQTPKHLITATGQRVTLRCSPRSGDLSVYWYQQSLDQGLQFLIQYYNGEERAKGNILERFSAQQFPDLHSELNLSSLELGDSALYFCASSRSSGGTGGPDTQYFGPGTRLTVL.

CDR3 loop: CASSGTLYEQYF. The CDR3, as DNA: TGCGCCAGCAGCGGGACCCTTTACGAGCAGTACTTC. The chain recombines TRBV5-1 with TRBJ2-5; perhaps D is TRBD1 or TRBD2 (5 bases each). The J call may be incorrect, as the DNA end agrees better with TRBJ2-7. The CDR3 covers 12 residues. Germline CDR1 SGHRS, CDR2 YFSETQ.

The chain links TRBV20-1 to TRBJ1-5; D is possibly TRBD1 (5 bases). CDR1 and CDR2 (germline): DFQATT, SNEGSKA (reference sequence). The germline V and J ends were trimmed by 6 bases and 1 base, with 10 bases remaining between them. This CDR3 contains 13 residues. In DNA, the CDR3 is TGCAGTGCCCACTACAGGAGCAATCAGCCCCAGCATTTT. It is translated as CSAHYRSNQPQHF.

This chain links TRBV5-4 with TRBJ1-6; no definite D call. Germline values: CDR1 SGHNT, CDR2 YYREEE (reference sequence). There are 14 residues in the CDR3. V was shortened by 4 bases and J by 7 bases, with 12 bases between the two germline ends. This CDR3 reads CASSVDEGNSPLHF. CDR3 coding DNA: TGTGCCAGCAGCGTCGACGAGGGAAATTCACCCCTCCACTTT.

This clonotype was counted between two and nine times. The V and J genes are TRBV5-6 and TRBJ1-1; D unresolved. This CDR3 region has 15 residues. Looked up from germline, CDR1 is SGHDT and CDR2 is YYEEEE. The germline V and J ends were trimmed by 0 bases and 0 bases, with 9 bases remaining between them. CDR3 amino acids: CASSLAGRLNTEAFF. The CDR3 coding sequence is TGTGCCAGCAGCTTGGCCGGGAGGCTGAACACTGAAGCTTTCTTT.

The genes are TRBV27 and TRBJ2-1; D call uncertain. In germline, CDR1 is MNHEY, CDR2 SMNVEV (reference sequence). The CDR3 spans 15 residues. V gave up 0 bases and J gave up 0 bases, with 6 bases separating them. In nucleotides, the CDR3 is TGTGCCAGCAGTTTATCAGTATACTCCTACAATGAGCAGTTCTTC. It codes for CASSLSVYSYNEQFF.

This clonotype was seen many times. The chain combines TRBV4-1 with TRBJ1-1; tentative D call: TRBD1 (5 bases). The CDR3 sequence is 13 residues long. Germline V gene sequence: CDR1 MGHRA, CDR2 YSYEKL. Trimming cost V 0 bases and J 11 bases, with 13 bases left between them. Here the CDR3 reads CASSQDRLWGAFF. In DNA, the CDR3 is TGCGCCAGCAGCCAAGATCGTTTGTGGGGGGCTTTCTTT.

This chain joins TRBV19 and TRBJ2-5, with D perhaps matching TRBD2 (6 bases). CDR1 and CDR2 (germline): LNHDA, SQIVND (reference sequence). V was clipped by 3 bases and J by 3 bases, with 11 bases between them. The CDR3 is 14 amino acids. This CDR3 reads CASSIFRGKETQYF. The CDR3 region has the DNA TGTGCCAGTAGTATTTTTCGGGGGAAAGAGACCCAGTACTTC.

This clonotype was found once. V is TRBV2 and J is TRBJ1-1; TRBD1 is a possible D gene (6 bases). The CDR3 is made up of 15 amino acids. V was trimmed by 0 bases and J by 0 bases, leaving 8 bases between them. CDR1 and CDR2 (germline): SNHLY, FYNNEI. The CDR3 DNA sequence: TGTGCCAGCAGTGAAGCGCAGGGGATGAACACTGAAGCTTTCTTT. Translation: CASSEAQGMNTEAFF.

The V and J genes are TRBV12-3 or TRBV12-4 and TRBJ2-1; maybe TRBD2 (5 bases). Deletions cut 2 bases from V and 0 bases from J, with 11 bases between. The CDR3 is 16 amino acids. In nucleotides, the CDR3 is TGTGCCAGCAGTTTATTAAGACTACCCTCCTACAATGAGCAGTTCTTC. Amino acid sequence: CASSLLRLPSYNEQFF.

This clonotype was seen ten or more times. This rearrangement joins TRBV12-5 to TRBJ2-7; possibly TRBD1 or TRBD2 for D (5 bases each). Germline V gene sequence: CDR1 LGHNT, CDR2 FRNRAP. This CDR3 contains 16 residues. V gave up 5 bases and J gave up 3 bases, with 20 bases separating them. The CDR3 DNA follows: TGTGCTAGTGGTCCCCCCCCGAGGGGTAGCGACTACGAGCAGTACTTC. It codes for CASGPPPRGSDYEQYF.

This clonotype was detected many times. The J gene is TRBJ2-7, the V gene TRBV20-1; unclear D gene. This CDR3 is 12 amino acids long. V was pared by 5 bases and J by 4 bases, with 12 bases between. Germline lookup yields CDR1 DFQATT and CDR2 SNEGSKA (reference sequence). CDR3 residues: CSAPRSEYEQYF. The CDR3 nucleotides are TGCAGTGCTCCGCGGTCCGAATACGAGCAGTACTTC.